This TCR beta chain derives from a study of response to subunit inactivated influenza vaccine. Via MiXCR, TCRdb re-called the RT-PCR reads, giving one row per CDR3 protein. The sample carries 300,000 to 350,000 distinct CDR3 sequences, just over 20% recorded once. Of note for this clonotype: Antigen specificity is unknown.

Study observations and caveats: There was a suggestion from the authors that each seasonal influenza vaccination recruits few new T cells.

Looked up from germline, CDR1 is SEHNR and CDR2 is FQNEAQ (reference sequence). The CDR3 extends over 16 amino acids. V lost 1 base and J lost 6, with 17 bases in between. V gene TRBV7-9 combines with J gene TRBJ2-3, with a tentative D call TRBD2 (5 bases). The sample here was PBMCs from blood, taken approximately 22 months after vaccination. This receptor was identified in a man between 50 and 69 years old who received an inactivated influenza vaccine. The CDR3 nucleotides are TGTGCCAGCAGCTTAGAGCGGCTTGTTGTTAGGGATACGCAGTATTTT. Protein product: CASSLERLVVRDTQYF.